The present T cell receptor beta chain was sequenced within a study of blood T cells in healthy people across ages. Primed by a sample-barcoded 5' primer and a J-beta primer mix, a second PCR proceeded for about 6 to 11 cycles. TCRdb re-called the 5' RACE reads with MiXCR, one entry per CDR3 protein. Of 1.5 million to 2 million distinct CDR3 sequences listed, about 28% were seen once; the top ten hold about 7.7%. From germline, CDR1 is KGHDR and CDR2 SFDVKD. This CDR3 is 15 amino acids long. V was pared by 1 base and J by 1 base, with 8 bases between. This clonotype has ten or more counts. The chain employs TRBV24-1 and TRBJ2-3, with D unresolved. Material for sequencing was blood. This clonotype originated in a woman aged 25 to 39 in good health. This CDR3 reads CATSDFEEGTDTQYF. The DNA for the CDR3 is TGTGCCACCAGTGATTTTGAAGAGGGCACAGATACGCAGTATTTT.